A single T cell receptor beta chain is shown here with its context. Its matching antigen is unknown. The sample belongs to a study of cytomegalovirus exposure and HLA in healthy donors. CDR1 is SGHTA, CDR2 FQGTGA, per germline. The CDR3 extends over 13 amino acids. The ends were cut back, 8 bases at V and 4 bases at J, with 11 bases in the middle. It was with 60 Vbeta and 13 Jbeta primers that the PCR ran. Measured with immunoSEQ multiplex PCR; TCRdb has only the in-frame clones, and not every one. The sample consists of under 120,000 clones, 70% to 80% of them appearing once. Study-level findings and limits: A missense variant in DCLRE1C was later tied to TCR beta V- and J-gene trimming. Most TCR sequences were rare, but some public TCRs occurred in many donors. The majority of CMV-associated TCR beta chains were reported as apparently HLA-restricted in a later analysis.

The source is a female donor in good health and CMV-seropositive. The source material was PBMCs. The genes are TRBV7-3 and TRBJ1-4, with unresolved D. DNA of the CDR3: TGTGCCAGCGATATACATAATAATGAAAAACTGTTTTTT. It codes for CASDIHNNEKLFF.